Following are 23 T cell receptor beta chains from one sample sequenced in a study of high-grade serous ovarian cancer treatment subgroups. Tumor tissue was taken before any definitive surgery or chemotherapy was given. Profiling relied on immunoSEQ multiplex PCR, and the TCRdb table lists in-frame clones only, not all of them. The sample includes about 16,000 clones, around 73% seen only once; the top ten take more than 3.5%. The sample consisted of tumor tissue. These receptors were collected from a human donor with high-grade serous ovarian cancer.

The rearrangement uses TRBV7-8 and TRBJ2-5, with D unresolved. This CDR3 spans 15 amino acids. Trimming stripped 1 base from V and 5 bases from J, with 14 bases between. The germline V gene encodes CDR1 SGHVS and CDR2 FQNEAQ. DNA of the CDR3: TGTGCCAGCAGCTTAGTAGGAGCCGGGCGCGAGACCCAGTACTTC. Amino acid sequence: CASSLVGAGRETQYF.

The chain carries TRBV15 and TRBJ2-1; 9 bases are shared with TRBD2. Germline CDR1 and CDR2: LNHNV and YYDKDF (reference sequence). This CDR3 spans 15 amino acids. V lost 11 bases to trimming and J lost 4 bases; unmatched junction nucleotides: 12. The CDR3 region is CAVSIAGVPYNEQFF. CDR3 bases: TGTGCCGTGTCCATAGCGGGGGTCCCATACAATGAGCAGTTCTTC.

The CDR3 spells CASTAGQASPLHF. DNA for the CDR3: TGTGCCAGCACAGCGGGACAGGCTTCACCCCTCCACTTT. The chain carries TRBV6-6 and TRBJ1-6; 8 nucleotides align to TRBD1. The germline CDR1 and CDR2 sequences are MNHNY and SVGAGI (reference sequence). The CDR3 sequence is 13 residues long. V trimming: 7 bases; J trimming: 9 bases; junction bases outside the gene matches: 5.

In nucleotides, the CDR3 is TGTGCCAGCAGCCAAGACTGGGGAGCTAATGAAAAACTGTTTTTT. Protein: CASSQDWGANEKLFF. The chain combines TRBV14 with TRBJ1-4; D uncertain. Trimming left V 0 bases short and J 3 bases short, with 8 bases between. The CDR3 is 15 residues long. The germline CDR1 and CDR2 sequences are SGHDN and FVKESK.

The chain couples TRBV4-2 to TRBJ2-3; a possible D gene is TRBD2 (6 bases). The CDR3 is 14 amino acids. The V gene's germline CDR1 is LGHNA and CDR2 YNFKEQ. V was cut by 4 bases and J by 1 base, with 9 bases left in between. CDR3 amino acids: CASSRGGGTDTQYF. The CDR3 region has the DNA TGTGCCAGCAGCCGGGGCGGGGGCACAGATACGCAGTATTTT.

This chain links TRBV18 with TRBJ2-2, with 7 bases matching TRBD1. The CDR3 extends over 16 amino acids. V shed 2 bases and J 1 base; nucleotides not matched to a gene: 4. Per germline, CDR1 KGHSH and CDR2 LQKENI. CDR3 bases: TGTGCCAGCTCACCAGGGGGACAGCGGAACACCGGGGAGCTGTTTTTT. This translates into CASSPGGQRNTGELFF.

The chain carries TRBV6-5 and TRBJ1-2, with D perhaps TRBD1 (5 bases). Looked up from germline, CDR1 is MNHEY and CDR2 is SVGAGI. V lost 7 bases and J 3 bases, leaving 15 bases between the germline ends. The CDR3 runs to 14 residues. CDR3 bases: TGTGCCAGCATCCCCGACAGAGCCTACTATGGCTACACCTTC. This encodes CASIPDRAYYGYTF.

A single count supports this clone. The gene calls are TRBV19 and TRBJ2-3; TRBD2 matches at 11 bases. CDR1 is LNHDA, CDR2 SQIVND, per germline (reference sequence). The CDR3 covers 16 residues. V was clipped by 5 bases and J by 1 base; unmatched bases: 5. This chain's CDR3 is CASSGRTSGRTDTQYF. The CDR3 DNA follows: TGTGCCAGTAGTGGAAGGACTAGCGGGCGCACAGATACGCAGTATTTT.

J is TRBJ2-7 and V is TRBV28; D not resolved. This CDR3 spans 11 amino acids. In germline, CDR1 is MDHEN, CDR2 SYDVKM. Trimming left V 11 bases short and J 6 bases short, with 14 bases between. CDR3 nucleotide sequence: TGTGCCTCTAAAGGTCCGGCCGAGCAGTACTTC. Amino acids: CASKGPAEQYF. Supplemented by reference TRBV28 and TRBJ2-7, the full variable domain reads DVKVTQSSRYLVKRTGEKVFLECVQDMDHENMFWYRQDPGLGLRLIYFSYDVKMKEKGDIPEGYSVSREKKERFSLILESASTNQTSMYLCASKGPAEQYFGPGTRLTVT.

The V call is TRBV11-2, the J call TRBJ2-1; 8 bases match TRBD2. Germline V CDR1 and CDR2: SGHAT, FQNNGV. After removal of 1 base from V and 3 bases from J, the junction contained 11 bases not matched to a gene. The CDR3 covers 18 residues. In DNA form, the CDR3 reads TGTGCCAGCAGCTTAGCCCCACTCGCGGGGGGACTCTACAATGAGCAGTTCTTC. Amino acid sequence: CASSLAPLAGGLYNEQFF.

The V call is TRBV7-2, the J call TRBJ1-2; a possible D gene is TRBD1 (5 bases). The CDR3 runs 16 residues. Germline loops: CDR1 SGHTA, CDR2 FQGNSA. V was trimmed by 0 bases and J by 4 bases, leaving 15 bases between them. The CDR3 loop is CASSLASSGRVYGYTF. In DNA form, the CDR3 reads TGTGCCAGCAGCTTAGCCTCCTCGGGCAGGGTCTATGGCTACACCTTC. The whole variable domain, filled in from reference TRBV7-2 and TRBJ1-2, reads GAGVSQSPSNKVTEKGKDVELRCDPISGHTALYWYRQSLGQGLEFLIYFQGNSAPDKSGLPSDRFSAERTGGSVSTLTIQRTQQEDSAVYLCASSLASSGRVYGYTFGSGTRLTVV.

The chain employs TRBV21-1 and TRBJ1-5. TRBV21-1 is a pseudogene. The CDR3 has 15 amino acids. In DNA, the CDR3 is TGTGCCAGCAGCAAAGCCGGGCACCTCAATCAGCCCCAGCATTTT. It codes for CASSKAGHLNQPQHF.

The chain couples TRBV5-1 to TRBJ2-1, with 15 bases aligning to TRBD2. V was clipped by 4 bases and J by 1 base; unmatched bases: 3. Looked up from germline, CDR1 is SGHRS and CDR2 is YFSETQ. This CDR3 region has 17 residues. The CDR3 sequence: CASSMGTSGGSYNEQFF. CDR3 sequence (DNA): TGCGCCAGCAGCATGGGGACTAGCGGGGGGTCCTACAATGAGCAGTTCTTC.

The chain recombines TRBV4-2 with TRBJ2-3; 11 nucleotides align to TRBD2. Per the germline V gene, CDR1 is LGHNA and CDR2 is YNFKEQ. The CDR3 sequence is 15 residues long. Trimming took 2 bases from V and 5 from J; bases not matched to a gene: 3. CDR3 bases: TGTGCCAGCAGCCAAATAGCGGGGGGGGGAGATACGCAGTATTTT. Residues: CASSQIAGGGDTQYF.

This chain uses TRBV9 with TRBJ1-5; 8 bases agree with TRBD1. There are 14 residues in the CDR3. From germline, CDR1 is SGDLS and CDR2 YYNGEE. V lost 3 bases, J lost 5 bases, and 4 bases stayed unmatched. CDR3 in amino acids: CASSDGQGHQPQHF. Written as DNA, the CDR3 is TGTGCCAGCAGCGATGGACAGGGCCATCAGCCCCAGCATTTT.

This chain joins TRBV9 and TRBJ2-7, with TRBD1 as a possible D gene (7 bases). V lost 2 bases to trimming and J lost 3 bases, with 15 bases between them. The CDR3 sequence is 15 residues long. Germline V CDR1 and CDR2: SGDLS, YYNGEE. The DNA for the CDR3 is TGTGCCAGCAGCGTTTCAGGGGGGTTAATCTACGAGCAGTACTTC. As protein: CASSVSGGLIYEQYF.

The chain combines TRBV10-3 with TRBJ2-3; 8 nucleotides line up with TRBD2. V trimming: 7 bases; J trimming: 2 bases; junction bases outside the gene matches: 5. CDR3 length: 14 residues. Germline CDR1 reads ENHRY; CDR2 reads SYGVKD. The CDR3 region is CAIKAGATTDTQYF. In nucleotides, the CDR3 is TGTGCCATCAAAGCGGGGGCCACCACAGATACGCAGTATTTT.

This clone was picked up a small number of times. This chain uses TRBV7-8 with TRBJ1-5; 7 nucleotides line up with TRBD1. V lost 6 bases, J lost 7 bases, and 6 bases stayed unmatched. Germline V gene lookup returns CDR1 SGHVS and CDR2 FQNEAQ. This CDR3 is built from 13 residues. The CDR3 region has the DNA TGTGCCAGCAGTCGACAGGGATGGCAGCCCCAGCATTTT. It translates to CASSRQGWQPQHF.

This clone was seen only once. The chain uses TRBV27 and TRBJ2-2, with D perhaps TRBD1 (5 bases). The CDR3 is 16 residues long. CDR1 is MNHEY, CDR2 SMNVEV, per germline (reference sequence). The V end lost 1 base, the J end lost 0 bases, and 9 bases lay between the germline ends. This chain's CDR3 is CASSLLGRANTGELFF. The CDR3 DNA sequence: TGTGCCAGCAGTTTATTGGGCAGGGCGAACACCGGGGAGCTGTTTTTT.

V and J are TRBV7-2 and TRBJ1-4; D perhaps matches TRBD1 (5 bases). CDR1 and CDR2 from the germline V gene are SGHTA and FQGNSA. V was trimmed by 3 bases and J by 5 bases, leaving 10 bases between them. The length of the CDR3 is 14 residues. The CDR3 DNA reads TGTGCCAGCAGCTTGTTTGGGACCAATGAAAAACTGTTTTTT. This gives the protein CASSLFGTNEKLFF.

The chain recombines TRBV27 with TRBJ2-3; no clear D gene. Germline V gene data show CDR1 as MNHEY and CDR2 as SMNVEV (reference sequence). The CDR3 runs 13 residues. The V gene lost 6 bases and the J gene lost 0 bases, with 7 bases spanning the gap. In nucleotides, the CDR3 is TGTGCCAGCAGGCAATTAAGCACAGATACGCAGTATTTT. It encodes CASRQLSTDTQYF.

This rearrangement joins TRBV19 to TRBJ1-1; possible D gene TRBD1, 6 bases. The germline V gene has CDR1 LNHDA and CDR2 SQIVND (reference sequence). This CDR3 comprises 14 residues. The V gene lost 5 bases and the J gene lost 6 bases, with 16 bases spanning the gap. The CDR3 region has the DNA TGTGCCAGTAGTCGAACAGGGTCCACGCCTGAAGCTTTCTTT. Its translation: CASSRTGSTPEAFF.

This clone was seen only a few times. V gene TRBV10-3 combines with J gene TRBJ1-1, with a weak D call TRBD1 (6 bases). V was pared by 0 bases and J by 2 bases, with 10 bases between. The germline CDR1 and CDR2 sequences are ENHRY and SYGVKD. The CDR3 is 15 amino acids. The CDR3 is CAISESGHPNTEAFF. For the CDR3, the DNA is TGTGCCATCAGTGAGTCGGGACACCCTAACACTGAAGCTTTCTTT.